The clone carrying this TCR beta chain was recorded a few times. Its antigen is still unknown. This CDR3 has 15 amino acids. CDR1 is MNHEY and CDR2 is SMNVEV in the germline V gene (reference sequence). V was pared by 5 bases and J by 1 base, with 2 bases of the junction left unmatched. Each cDNA got a UMI-containing oligo ligated at its 3' end. The first PCR ran approximately 4 cycles with an equimolar RC1.1 and RC1.2 beta primer mix. Each CDR3 protein gets one entry after TCRdb re-called the UMI-ligation and nested PCR reads with MiXCR. The data contain 60,000 or so distinct CDR3 sequences, 9% to 15% of them seen just once; the ten biggest clones take up about 9.5%. These data are taken from a study of quantifying T cell responses using KT2 cells. As for the study in general: cDNA was made from DNase-treated RNA using alpha and beta constant primers.

General study findings and limits: Detection of KT2 sequences held at the lowest tested level, about one cell per 100,000 PBMC.

This TCR derives from a human donor. Sequencing was performed on PBMCs spiked with cells of the T cell clone KT2. The chain is built from TRBV27 and TRBJ2-6, with 7 bases matching TRBD1. CDR3 coding DNA: TGTGCCAGCAGTCTGACAGGGTCTGGGGCCAACGTCCTGACTTTC. It translates to CASSLTGSGANVLTF.